This entry lists 5 T cell receptor beta chains sequenced from one sample in a study of naive and memory T cell subsets. The beta constant-region primer was an equimolar mix of two oligonucleotides covering TRBC1 and TRBC2. Ligated cDNA was amplified by four rounds of PCR with nested alpha and beta constant-region primers and SP2. One entry per CDR3 protein, called by TCRdb with MiXCR from the UMI-ligation and nested PCR reads. The data hold approximately 80,000 distinct CDR3 sequences, with about 8.2% observed a single time. The sequencing sample was made of naive CD8+ T cells from blood. Receptor source: a human donor in good health.

V is TRBV7-9 and J is TRBJ2-7; D is undetermined. The CDR3 has 14 residues. V lost 5 bases, J lost 2 bases, and 13 bases lay in between. Germline V gives CDR1 SEHNR, CDR2 FQNEAQ (reference sequence). The CDR3 spells CASSHPGTAYEQYF. CDR3 sequence (DNA): TGTGCCAGCAGCCACCCGGGCACTGCCTACGAGCAGTACTTC.

The gene calls are TRBV7-9 and TRBJ2-5; tentatively, D is TRBD1 (6 bases). The CDR3 sequence is 14 residues long. Germline CDR1 SEHNR, CDR2 FQNEAQ (reference sequence). The V end was cut by 7 bases, the J end by 3 bases, with 15 bases between. In DNA form, the CDR3 reads TGTGCCAGCAACGATAGGACAGCTGAAGAGACCCAGTACTTC. It encodes CASNDRTAEETQYF. Using reference TRBV7-9 and TRBJ2-5 for the parts outside the CDR3, the full variable domain is DTGVSQNPRHKITKRGQNVTFRCDPISEHNRLYWYRQTLGQGPEFLTYFQNEAQLEKSRLLSDRFSAERPKGSFSTLEIQRTEQGDSAMYLCASNDRTAEETQYFGPGTRLLVL.

There are many counts of this clonotype. V usage is TRBV20-1 and J usage is TRBJ2-7; tentative D call: TRBD2 (6 bases). Germline CDR1 reads DFQATT; CDR2 reads SNEGSKA (reference sequence). V shed 7 bases and J shed 0 bases, with 19 bases lying between them. The CDR3 runs 15 residues. CDR3 in DNA: TGCAGTGTCCCGTCGGGGGACGGTCCCTCCTACGAGCAGTACTTC. Its translation: CSVPSGDGPSYEQYF.

This clonotype was seen repeatedly, ten times or more. The V gene is TRBV29-1, the J gene TRBJ2-7; D remains unclear. In germline, CDR1 is SQVTM, CDR2 ANQGSEA. Deletions cut 2 bases from V and 2 bases from J, with 10 bases between. This CDR3 comprises 13 residues. The CDR3 DNA is TGCAGCGTTGAATCCAGAAACCCCTACGAGCAGTACTTC. Translation: CSVESRNPYEQYF.

The chain uses TRBV30 and TRBJ2-7; D is tentatively TRBD1 or TRBD2 (9 bases each). Germline loops: CDR1 GTSNPN, CDR2 SVGIG (reference sequence). The CDR3 runs to 21 residues. V was shortened by 3 bases and J by 0 bases, with 33 bases between the two germline ends. The CDR3 DNA reads as TGTGCCTGGAGCGGACTGAGTCACGGGACAGGGAGGACTAGCGACTCCTACGAGCAGTACTTC. Amino acid sequence: CAWSGLSHGTGRTSDSYEQYF.